These T cell receptor beta chains were read from a single sample in a study of cytomegalovirus exposure and HLA in healthy donors. Generated by immunoSEQ multiplex PCR, the TCRdb table keeps only in-frame clones and is missing some. The sample includes 110,000 or so clones, 60% to 85% of them seen just once. The sample was PBMCs. The receptor source for this set is a female donor in good health and CMV-seronegative. CDR3s include the opening cysteine and the closing phenylalanine or tryptophan. The order of the fields is clone size, V gene, J gene, D gene, CDR3 protein, CDR3 DNA. D genes are given only for firm matches. Rows give clone size only sometimes, using once, few, many, or a class for an expanded clone.

size: NA; V: TRBV4-2; J: TRBJ1-2; D: NA; CDR3: CASSQEGGYGYTF; DNA: TGTGCCAGCAGCCAAGAAGGCGGCTATGGCTACACCTTC
size: NA; V: TRBV4-1; J: TRBJ1-2; D: TRBD1; CDR3: CASSQGQGDWNYGYTF; DNA: TGCGCCAGCAGCCAAGGGCAGGGGGATTGGAACTATGGCTACACCTTC
size: NA; V: TRBV30; J: TRBJ2-3; D: TRBD2; CDR3: CAWIPTGGAADTQYF; DNA: TGTGCCTGGATACCGACGGGGGGTGCCGCAGATACGCAGTATTTT
size: NA; V: TRBV19; J: TRBJ2-7; D: NA; CDR3: CASSPPRGVYRGVEQYF; DNA: TGTGCCAGTAGTCCCCCCAGGGGGGTTTATAGGGGAGTCGAGCAGTACTTC
size: few; V: TRBV7-9; J: TRBJ1-2; D: NA; CDR3: CASSPGQNSNYGYTF; DNA: TGTGCCAGCAGCCCTGGGCAGAACTCTAACTATGGCTACACCTTC
size: NA; V: TRBV15; J: TRBJ1-2; D: NA; CDR3: CATSRRDKGYGYTF; DNA: TGTGCCACCAGCCGCCGGGACAAAGGATATGGCTACACCTTC
size: NA; V: TRBV6-5; J: TRBJ2-1; D: NA; CDR3: CASSYSTRQYNEQFF; DNA: TGTGCCAGCAGTTACTCGACTAGGCAGTACAATGAGCAGTTCTTC
size: NA; V: TRBV5-1; J: TRBJ1-2; D: TRBD1; CDR3: CASSSRDRSYTF; DNA: TGCGCCAGCAGCTCCCGGGACAGGAGCTACACCTTC
size: NA; V: TRBV21-1; J: TRBJ2-3; D: NA; CDR3: CASSKKKTGPNTQYF; DNA: TGTGCCAGCAGCAAAAAAAAGACAGGGCCAAATACGCAGTATTTT
size: NA; V: TRBV6-1; J: TRBJ2-3; D: NA; CDR3: CATVDEDTSTDTQYF; DNA: TGTGCCACAGTCGATGAGGATACCTCCACAGATACGCAGTATTTT
size: once; V: TRBV13; J: TRBJ2-1; D: TRBD2; CDR3: CASSPWTSANEQFF; DNA: TGTGCCAGCAGCCCCTGGACTAGCGCCAATGAGCAGTTCTTC
size: few; V: TRBV5-1; J: TRBJ1-2; D: TRBD1; CDR3: CASSGGQGAYGYTF; DNA: TGCGCCAGCAGCGGGGGACAGGGGGCTTATGGCTACACCTTC
size: NA; V: TRBV14; J: TRBJ2-2; D: TRBD2; CDR3: CASSQAGGNTGELFF; DNA: TGTGCCAGCAGCCAAGCGGGGGGGAACACCGGGGAGCTGTTTTTT
size: NA; V: TRBV27; J: TRBJ1-5; D: TRBD1; CDR3: CASSFQQGRGQPQHF; DNA: TGTGCCAGCAGTTTCCAACAGGGGCGAGGTCAGCCCCAGCATTTT
size: NA; V: TRBV21-1; J: TRBJ1-5; D: NA; CDR3: CASRSRVRCPQHF; DNA: TGTGCCAGCAGGTCCCGGGTTAGGTGTCCCCAGCATTTT
size: NA; V: TRBV9; J: TRBJ2-7; D: TRBD1; CDR3: CASSGPGQGGIREQYF; DNA: TGTGCCAGCAGCGGTCCGGGACAGGGGGGGATCCGGGAGCAGTACTTC
size: NA; V: TRBV5-4; J: TRBJ1-1; D: TRBD1; CDR3: CASSALGQVNTEAFF; DNA: TGTGCCAGCAGCGCCCTGGGACAGGTGAACACTGAAGCTTTCTTT
size: NA; V: TRBV27; J: TRBJ2-1; D: NA; CDR3: CASGRGGSYNEQFF; DNA: TGTGCCTCCGGAAGGGGGGGGAGTTACAATGAGCAGTTCTTC
size: NA; V: TRBV6-1; J: TRBJ1-5; D: NA; CDR3: CASSVQERGNQPQHF; DNA: TGTGCCAGCAGTGTACAGGAAAGGGGCAATCAGCCCCAGCATTTT
size: NA; V: TRBV5-1; J: TRBJ2-3; D: TRBD2; CDR3: CASSFGGGTDTQYF; DNA: TGCGCCAGCAGCTTTGGCGGGGGAACAGATACGCAGTATTTT
size: NA; V: TRBV7-5; J: TRBJ2-1; D: NA; CDR3: CVRSLWTAYNEQFF; DNA: TGTGTCAGAAGCTTATGGACAGCATACAATGAGCAGTTCTTC
size: NA; V: TRBV5-1; J: TRBJ1-1; D: NA; CDR3: CASSDEGFAEAFF; DNA: TGCGCCAGCAGCGACGAGGGCTTCGCTGAAGCTTTCTTT
size: NA; V: TRBV6-5; J: TRBJ1-2; D: NA; CDR3: CASSYSETEGYTF; DNA: TGTGCCAGCAGTTACTCGGAGACGGAAGGCTACACCTTC
size: NA; V: TRBV18; J: TRBJ2-1; D: NA; CDR3: CASSPLRQNNEQFF; DNA: TGTGCCAGCTCACCGCTCAGGCAGAACAATGAGCAGTTCTTC
size: NA; V: TRBV5-4; J: TRBJ2-5; D: TRBD1; CDR3: CASSLQGQRFPLGAQYF; DNA: TGTGCCAGCAGCCTACAGGGACAGAGATTTCCGTTGGGGGCCCAGTACTTC
size: NA; V: TRBV5-6; J: TRBJ2-7; D: NA; CDR3: CASIKSGESYEQYF; DNA: TGTGCCAGCATCAAGTCCGGGGAATCCTACGAGCAGTACTTC